The present entry profiles one T cell receptor (beta chain) with its context. Its antigen is still unknown. This entry comes from a study of T-cell memory formation after mild COVID-19. Background on the study: In these data, TCR clusters were largely donor specific. Study-wide findings and caveats: There was a balanced CD4/CD8 profile in clones contracting day 15 to 85, and later expanders leaned CD4+. There were some responding clones in pre-infection memory, which suggested that cross-reactive memory had joined.

TCR alpha and TCR beta cDNA libraries with sample barcodes and UMIs came from 5'RACE using constant-segment primers. TCRdb ran MiXCR on the 5' RACE reads and lists one entry per CDR3 protein. Seen here are 150,000 to 200,000 distinct CDR3 sequences, 20% to 25% observed once, and the top ten hold around 23%. V lost 0 bases and J lost 4; bases outside the gene matches: 3. The V gene's germline CDR1 is SEHNR and CDR2 FQNEAQ (reference sequence). The CDR3 runs 15 residues. This chain uses TRBV7-9 with TRBJ2-5, with 9 nucleotides matching TRBD2. Sequenced input: PBMCs or a T cell subset sorted from them (not recorded which). The receptor was isolated from an adult woman who had mild COVID-19 (a few samples of this study predate the infection). Cell type and time point are not known. CDR3 bases: TGTGCCAGCAGCTTAGCAACGACTAGCGGAGAGACCCAGTACTTC. This codes for CASSLATTSGETQYF. The whole variable domain, filled in from reference TRBV7-9 and TRBJ2-5, reads DTGVSQNPRHKITKRGQNVTFRCDPISEHNRLYWYRQTLGQGPEFLTYFQNEAQLEKSRLLSDRFSAERPKGSFSTLEIQRTEQGDSAMYLCASSLATTSGETQYFGPGTRLLVL.